This section outlines one TCR beta chain sequence together with its context. Its antigen is unknown. The PCR employed 60 Vbeta primers together with 13 Jbeta primers. This table comes from immunoSEQ multiplex PCR, and its TCRdb copy is limited to in-frame clones, with some not included. The sample holds 180,000 or so clones, about four fifths seen once. Per the germline V gene, CDR1 is GTSNPN and CDR2 is SVGIG (reference sequence). The germline V and J ends were trimmed by 0 bases and 11 bases, with 10 bases remaining between them. The CDR3 spans 12 residues. This sample is part of a study of cytomegalovirus exposure and HLA in healthy donors. Study results and limitations: There were some public TCRs occurring in many donors, but most TCR sequences were rare. Prior analysis indicated that the majority of TCR beta V segments exhibited productivity approximately 87% or approximately 30% of the time. When analyzed later, the rates of TCR association showed variation by HLA locus, with DRB1 the most and HLA-C the fewest.

The chain uses TRBV30 and TRBJ1-4; no definite D call. This receptor was identified in a man in his forties in good health and CMV-seronegative. The sample taken for sequencing was PBMCs. The CDR3 DNA is TGTGCCTGGAGTGTAGGCCGAGGGAAACTGTTTTTT. Protein product: CAWSVGRGKLFF.